This entry lists 27 T cell receptor beta chains sequenced from one sample in a study of blood T cell repertoires in COVID-19. The method was immunoSEQ multiplex PCR; TCRdb's version includes in-frame clones alone and lacks a portion of them. The sample has about 330,000 clones; over 80% are singletons. Sequenced input: PBMCs or T cells enriched from blood (not recorded which). These receptors all stem from a man aged 25-45 years who had recovered from COVID-19.

About this clone: One junction end disagrees with the germline gene, perhaps due to a read error. This chain joins TRBV6-1 and TRBJ2-3; D is perhaps TRBD1 (6 bases). CDR1 is MNHNS, CDR2 SASEGT, per germline. The CDR3 sequence is 15 residues long. In DNA, the CDR3 is TGTGCCAGCAGTAAAGCAGGGGTGGGTGCAGATACGCAGTATTTT. It yields the protein CASSKAGVGADTQYF.

The chain couples TRBV7-2 to TRBJ1-4, with D possibly matching TRBD1 (5 bases). The ends were cut back, 3 bases at V and 7 bases at J, with 15 bases in the middle. CDR3 length: 15 amino acids. The germline CDR1 and CDR2 sequences are SGHTA and FQGNSA. CDR3 sequence reads: CASSFYGGRSEKLFF. The CDR3, as DNA: TGTGCCAGCAGCTTTTATGGGGGGAGGAGTGAAAAACTGTTTTTT.

This clone was observed a single time. This rearrangement joins TRBV7-3 to TRBJ2-1, with D possibly matching TRBD1 (7 bases). Germline CDR1 is SGHTA and CDR2 is FQGTGA. The CDR3 loop spans 15 amino acids. V gave up 6 bases and J gave up 3 bases, with 15 bases separating them. The CDR3 region is CASRTRGDSYNEQFF. CDR3 in DNA: TGTGCCAGCAGAACAAGGGGGGACAGCTACAATGAGCAGTTCTTC.

This clone was observed a few times. The chain recombines TRBV5-5 with TRBJ2-1; a possible D gene is TRBD2 (6 bases). V was pared by 4 bases and J by 10 bases, with 15 bases between. The CDR3 contains 13 residues. CDR1 is SGHKS, CDR2 YYEKEE, per germline (reference sequence). CDR3 nucleotide sequence: TGTGCCAGCAGCGGGGACTCGCCTTGGGAGCAGTTCTTC. Translated, it gives CASSGDSPWEQFF.

The V and J genes are TRBV18 and TRBJ2-1; 16 positions match TRBD2. The CDR3 spans 18 residues. CDR1 is KGHSH and CDR2 is LQKENI in the germline V gene. V gave up 0 bases and J gave up 4 bases; unmatched junction bases: 3. The CDR3 DNA follows: TGTGCCAGCTCACCACCGGGACTAGCGGGGGGGCGTTACAATGAGCAGTTCTTC. This encodes CASSPPGLAGGRYNEQFF.

V usage is TRBV3-1 (or the pseudogene TRBV3-2) and J usage is TRBJ2-7, with D possibly being TRBD2 (7 bases). Trimming cost V 2 bases and J 5 bases, with 13 bases left between them. The CDR3 spans 14 residues. Germline CDR1 and CDR2: LGHDT and YNNKEL (reference sequence). The CDR3 region is CASSQLRGANEQYF. DNA for the CDR3: TGTGCCAGCAGCCAACTCCGGGGGGCCAACGAGCAGTACTTC.

V gene TRBV19 combines with J gene TRBJ2-2; 12 bases are a match to TRBD2. The CDR3 runs 15 residues. Germline V gene lookup returns CDR1 LNHDA and CDR2 SQIVND (reference sequence). Unmatched junction bases numbered 2, after V lost 6 bases and J lost 3 bases. The CDR3 spells CASSLAGGDTGELFF. CDR3 in DNA: TGTGCCAGTAGCCTAGCGGGGGGGGACACCGGGGAGCTGTTTTTT.

This chain uses TRBV4-2 with TRBJ2-1; 8 nucleotides match TRBD2. V shed 1 base, J shed 4 bases, and the junction held 3 bases outside the gene matches. The CDR3 contains 15 residues. Germline lookup yields CDR1 LGHNA and CDR2 YNFKEQ. CDR3 nucleotides: TGTGCCAGCAGCCAAGTACTAGCGGATTACAATGAGCAGTTCTTC. This encodes CASSQVLADYNEQFF.

This chain joins TRBV28 and TRBJ1-3, with 8 bases matching TRBD1. CDR3 length: 15 residues. V was clipped by 7 bases and J by 4 bases; unmatched bases: 9. Germline values: CDR1 MDHEN, CDR2 SYDVKM. CDR3 sequence: CASTMTGAMGNTIYF. As DNA, the CDR3 is TGTGCCAGCACCATGACAGGGGCAATGGGAAACACCATATATTTT.

This chain uses TRBV5-1 with TRBJ2-1, with a possible D match to TRBD1 (6 bases). The CDR3 runs 15 residues. Trimming stripped 0 bases from V and 4 bases from J, with 11 bases between. CDR1 and CDR2 from the germline V gene are SGHRS and YFSETQ. CDR3 amino acids: CASSLETGRYNEQFF. In DNA, the CDR3 is TGCGCCAGCAGCTTGGAAACAGGGAGATACAATGAGCAGTTCTTC. Supplemented by reference TRBV5-1 and TRBJ2-1, the full variable domain reads KAGVTQTPRYLIKTRGQQVTLSCSPISGHRSVSWYQQTPGQGLQFLFEYFSETQRNKGNFPGRFSGRQFSNSRSEMNVSTLELGDSALYLCASSLETGRYNEQFFGPGTRLTVL.

The chain has TRBV30 and TRBJ1-1; TRBD1 agrees at 7 bases. Germline CDR1 GTSNPN, CDR2 SVGIG (reference sequence). V shed 5 bases, J shed 5 bases, and the junction held 2 bases outside the gene matches. The CDR3 length is 11 residues. The CDR3 nucleotides read TGTGCCTGGGACAGGGATACTGAAGCTTTCTTT. This sequence encodes CAWDRDTEAFF.

The chain links TRBV5-4 to TRBJ1-2; 9 nucleotides line up with TRBD1. CDR3 length equals 13 residues. Germline CDR1 SGHNT, CDR2 YYREEE (reference sequence). Losses at the gene ends were 4 bases for V and 6 bases for J; bases not matched to a gene: 4. The CDR3 sequence is CASSPRTGDGYTF. The CDR3 nucleotides read TGTGCCAGCAGCCCGAGGACAGGGGATGGCTACACCTTC.

A remark on this clone: Different DNA sequences within this sample yield the same CDR3. The rearrangement links TRBV28 to TRBJ1-1; D remains ambiguous. The CDR3 length is 13 residues. Germline V CDR1 and CDR2: MDHEN, SYDVKM. V was pared by 3 bases and J by 1 base, with 6 bases between. The CDR3 nucleotides are TGTGCCAGCAGTTTGGGAGGGAACACTGAAGCTTTCTTT. The encoded protein is CASSLGGNTEAFF.

This clone is a singleton in its sample. The gene calls are TRBV5-1 and TRBJ1-6; D is undetermined. Germline V gives CDR1 SGHRS, CDR2 YFSETQ. The CDR3 contains 14 residues. The V end lost 0 bases, the J end lost 6 bases, and 7 bases lay between the germline ends. This chain's CDR3 is CASSLEDFNSPLHF. DNA of the CDR3: TGCGCCAGCAGCTTGGAGGACTTTAATTCACCCCTCCACTTT.

The J gene is TRBJ2-3, the V gene TRBV2; TRBD2 agrees at 7 bases. CDR1 is SNHLY and CDR2 is FYNNEI in the germline V gene. The CDR3 length is 15 residues. V lost 4 bases to trimming and J lost 0 bases; unmatched junction nucleotides: 4. In nucleotides, the CDR3 is TGTGCCAGCAGTGGTGGGAGGGTTAGCACAGATACGCAGTATTTT. Translated: CASSGGRVSTDTQYF.

CDR3 coding DNA: TGTGCCAGCAGCTTGACTGATGAGCAGTTCTTC. This sequence encodes CASSLTDEQFF. The V call is TRBV5-4, the J call TRBJ2-1, with D unclear. CDR1 and CDR2 from the germline V gene are SGHNT and YYREEE (reference sequence). V was shortened by 1 base and J by 8 bases, with 4 bases between the two germline ends. CDR3 length equals 11 residues.

The J gene is TRBJ2-5, the V gene TRBV19; 10 bases line up with TRBD2. The length of the CDR3 is 15 residues. Germline loops: CDR1 LNHDA, CDR2 SQIVND (reference sequence). V shed 1 base and J 10 bases; nucleotides not matched to a gene: 9. CDR3 sequence reads: CASSIVSGGDPGQYF. CDR3 DNA: TGTGCCAGTAGTATAGTCAGCGGGGGGGATCCGGGCCAGTACTTC.

This rearrangement joins TRBV6-1 to TRBJ1-2; D may be TRBD1 (5 bases). Germline V CDR1 and CDR2: MNHNS, SASEGT. The V and J ends lost 5 bases and 1 base respectively, with 14 bases between them. CDR3 size: 15 residues. The CDR3 spells CASSPGGGGNYGYTF. The CDR3 DNA sequence: TGTGCCAGCAGTCCCGGGGGGGGTGGTAACTATGGCTACACCTTC.

The chain carries TRBV5-8 and TRBJ2-1; 11 nucleotides line up with TRBD2. Germline lookup yields CDR1 SGHTS and CDR2 YDEGEE. There are 17 residues in the CDR3. V lost 1 base to trimming and J lost 3 bases; unmatched junction nucleotides: 6. CDR3 DNA: TGTGCCAGCAGCTTGCGGGGTAGCGGGGGGGGCTACAATGAGCAGTTCTTC. It yields the protein CASSLRGSGGGYNEQFF.

CDR3 DNA sequence: TGCGCCAGCAGCTCGCAGGGTTTACGCGAAAAACTGTTTTTT. As protein: CASSSQGLREKLFF. The chain is built from TRBV5-1 and TRBJ1-4; D is possibly TRBD1 (5 bases). This CDR3 spans 14 amino acids. V was cut by 3 bases and J by 8 bases, with 14 bases left in between. Germline V gene data show CDR1 as SGHRS and CDR2 as YFSETQ.

The chain links TRBV5-4 to TRBJ1-3; D remains ambiguous. CDR3 length: 13 amino acids. Germline V gene lookup returns CDR1 SGHNT and CDR2 YYREEE (reference sequence). V was shortened by 2 bases and J by 4 bases, with 7 bases between the two germline ends. The CDR3 DNA reads as TGTGCCAGCAGCTTCTACGCGGGAAACACCATATATTTT. Amino acids: CASSFYAGNTIYF.

This clone was observed at least ten times. This chain uses TRBV28 with TRBJ1-5; no firm D call. CDR1 is MDHEN and CDR2 is SYDVKM in the germline V gene. The CDR3 has 14 residues. Trimming pared 2 bases from V and 5 bases from J, leaving 10 bases between. The CDR3 here is CASSLGREHQPQHF. For the CDR3, the DNA is TGTGCCAGCAGTTTAGGTAGGGAGCATCAGCCCCAGCATTTT.

J is TRBJ2-7 and V is TRBV2, with D possibly being TRBD2 (5 bases). Germline V gene data show CDR1 as SNHLY and CDR2 as FYNNEI. V was clipped by 3 bases and J by 10 bases, with 13 bases between them. This CDR3 contains 12 residues. CDR3: CASSDPGIRQYF. As DNA, the CDR3 is TGTGCCAGCAGTGACCCGGGGATCCGACAGTACTTC. Complete variable domain (other parts from reference TRBV2 and TRBJ2-7): EPEVTQTPSHQVTQMGQEVILRCVPISNHLYFYWYRQILGQKVEFLVSFYNNEISEKSEIFDDQFSVERPDGSNFTLKIRSTKLEDSAMYFCASSDPGIRQYFGPGTRLTVT.

The gene calls are TRBV5-1 and TRBJ2-4; 9 bases are a match to TRBD1. Per germline, CDR1 SGHRS and CDR2 YFSETQ. The V gene end was trimmed by 4 bases and the J gene end by 4 bases; junction bases not matched to a gene: 15. The CDR3 length is 18 residues. The CDR3 nucleotides are TGCGCCAGCAGCCAAGACCCCGGGACAGGGAAGAGTAAAAACATTCAGTACTTC. It encodes CASSQDPGTGKSKNIQYF.

The V gene is TRBV9, the J gene TRBJ1-1; the D is unclear. This CDR3 region has 13 residues. Germline-derived CDR1 and CDR2 are SGDLS and YYNGEE. Trimming removed 0 bases at V and 14 bases at J, with 17 bases between. The CDR3 reads CASSVVPGTPPFF. For the CDR3, the DNA is TGTGCCAGCAGCGTAGTTCCAGGAACCCCACCATTCTTT. The full variable domain, with the rest looked up from reference TRBV9 and TRBJ1-1, is DSGVTQTPKHLITATGQRVTLRCSPRSGDLSVYWYQQSLDQGLQFLIQYYNGEERAKGNILERFSAQQFPDLHSELNLSSLELGDSALYFCASSVVPGTPPFFGQGTRLTVV.

In this sample, this clone turned up a few times. J is TRBJ1-4 and V is TRBV18, with 11 bases fitting TRBD1. CDR1 and CDR2 (germline): KGHSH, LQKENI. Trimming removed 0 bases from V and 0 bases from J; junction bases left unmatched: 3. CDR3 length: 18 residues. The CDR3 loop reads CASSPPGQGGATNEKLFF. Here the CDR3 DNA reads TGTGCCAGCTCACCACCGGGACAGGGGGGCGCAACTAATGAAAAACTGTTTTTT.

This clone was recorded once. The rearrangement joins TRBV11-3 to TRBJ2-3; D unresolved. This CDR3 has 14 amino acids. Germline V lookup: CDR1 SGHNT, CDR2 YENEEA. V was shortened by 2 bases and J by 2 bases, with 8 bases between the two germline ends. In DNA form, the CDR3 reads TGTGCCAGCAGCTTACTTGGCCCCACAGATACGCAGTATTTT. Protein product: CASSLLGPTDTQYF.